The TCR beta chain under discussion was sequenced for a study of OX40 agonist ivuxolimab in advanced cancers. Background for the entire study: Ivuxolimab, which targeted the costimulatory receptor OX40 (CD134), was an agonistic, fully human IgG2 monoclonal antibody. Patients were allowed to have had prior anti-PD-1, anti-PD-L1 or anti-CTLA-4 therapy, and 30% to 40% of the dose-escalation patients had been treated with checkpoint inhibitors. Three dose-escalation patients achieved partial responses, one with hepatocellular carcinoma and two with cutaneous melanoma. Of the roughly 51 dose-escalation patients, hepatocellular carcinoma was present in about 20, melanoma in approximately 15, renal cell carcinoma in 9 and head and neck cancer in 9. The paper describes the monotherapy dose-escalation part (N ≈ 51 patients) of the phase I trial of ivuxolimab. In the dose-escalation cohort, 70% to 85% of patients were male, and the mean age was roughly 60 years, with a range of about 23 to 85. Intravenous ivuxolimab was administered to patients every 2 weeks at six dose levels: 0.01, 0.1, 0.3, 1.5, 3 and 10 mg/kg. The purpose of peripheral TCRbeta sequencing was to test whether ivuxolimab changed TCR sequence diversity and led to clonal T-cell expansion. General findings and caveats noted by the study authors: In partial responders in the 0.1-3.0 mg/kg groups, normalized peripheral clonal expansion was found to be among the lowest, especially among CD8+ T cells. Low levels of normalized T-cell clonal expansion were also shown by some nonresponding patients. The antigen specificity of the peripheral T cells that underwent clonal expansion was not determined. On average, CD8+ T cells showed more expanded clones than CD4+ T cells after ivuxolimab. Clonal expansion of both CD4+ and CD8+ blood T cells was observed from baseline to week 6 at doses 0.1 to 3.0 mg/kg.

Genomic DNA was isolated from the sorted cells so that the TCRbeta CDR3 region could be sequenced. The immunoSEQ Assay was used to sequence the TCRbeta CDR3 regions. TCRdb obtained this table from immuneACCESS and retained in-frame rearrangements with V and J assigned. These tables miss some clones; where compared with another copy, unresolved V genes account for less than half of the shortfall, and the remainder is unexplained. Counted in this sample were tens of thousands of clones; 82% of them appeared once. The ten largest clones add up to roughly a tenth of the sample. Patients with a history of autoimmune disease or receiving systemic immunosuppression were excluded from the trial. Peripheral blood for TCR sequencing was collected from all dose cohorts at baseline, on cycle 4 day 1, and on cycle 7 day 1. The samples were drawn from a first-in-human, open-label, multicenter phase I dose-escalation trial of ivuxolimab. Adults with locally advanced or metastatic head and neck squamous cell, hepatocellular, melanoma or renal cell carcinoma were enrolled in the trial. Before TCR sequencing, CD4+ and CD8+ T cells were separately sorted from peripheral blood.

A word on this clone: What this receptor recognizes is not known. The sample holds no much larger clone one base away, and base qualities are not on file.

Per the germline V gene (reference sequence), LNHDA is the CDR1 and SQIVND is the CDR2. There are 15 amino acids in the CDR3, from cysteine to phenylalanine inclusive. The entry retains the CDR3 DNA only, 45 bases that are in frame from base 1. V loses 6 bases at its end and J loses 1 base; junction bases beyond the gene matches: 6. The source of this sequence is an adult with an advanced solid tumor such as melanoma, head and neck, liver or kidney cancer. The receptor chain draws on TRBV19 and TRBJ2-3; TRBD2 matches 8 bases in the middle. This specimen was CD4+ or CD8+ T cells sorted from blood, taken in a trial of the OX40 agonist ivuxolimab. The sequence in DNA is TGTGCCAGTAGGGGAAGCGGGAGACGCACAGATACGCAGTATTTT. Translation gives CASRGSGRRTDTQYF. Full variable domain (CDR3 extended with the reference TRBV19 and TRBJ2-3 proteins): DGGITQSPKYLFRKEGQNVTLSCEQNLNHDAMYWYRQDPGQGLRLIYYSQIVNDFQKGDIAEGYSVSREKKESFPLTVTSAQKNPTAFYLCASRGSGRRTDTQYFGPGTRLTVL.